This T cell receptor (beta chain) appears in the sequencing data of a study of breast tumors, draining lymph nodes, adjacent tissues. This clonotype has at least ten counts. Using its own MiXCR run on the multiplex PCR reads, TCRdb lists one record per CDR3 protein. The data contain approximately 280,000 distinct CDR3 sequences, roughly 30% of them seen just once; the ten biggest clones take up 0.85% to 1.3%. Breast cancer patients provided tissue from their axillary draining lymph nodes. Germline CDR1 SNHLY, CDR2 FYNNEI. The CDR3 runs to 15 residues. V trimming: 7 bases; J trimming: 4 bases; junction bases outside the gene matches: 9.

This clonotype originated in a female donor with breast cancer. Some clones in this sample may be carry-over from other donors' samples. Sequenced material: axillary lymph node tissue. This chain uses TRBV2 with TRBJ2-2, with TRBD2 matching 7 bases. CDR3 DNA: TGTGCCAGCATAGGGACCGGGAGGTTCACCGGGGAGCTGTTTTTT. This codes for CASIGTGRFTGELFF.